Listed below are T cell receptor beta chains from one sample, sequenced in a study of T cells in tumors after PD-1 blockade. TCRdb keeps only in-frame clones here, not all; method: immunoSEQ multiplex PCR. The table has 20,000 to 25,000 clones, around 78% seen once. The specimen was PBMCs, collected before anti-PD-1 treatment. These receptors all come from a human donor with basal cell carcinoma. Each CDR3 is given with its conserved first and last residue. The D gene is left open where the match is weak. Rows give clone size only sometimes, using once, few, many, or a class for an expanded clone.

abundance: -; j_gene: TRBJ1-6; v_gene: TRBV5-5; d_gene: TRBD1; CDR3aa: CASNPDRGNSPLHF; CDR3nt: TGTGCCAGCAACCCAGACAGGGGTAATTCACCCCTCCACTTT
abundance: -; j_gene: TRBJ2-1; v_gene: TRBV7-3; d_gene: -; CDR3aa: CASSLMGTGSSNEQFF; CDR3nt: TGTGCCAGCAGCTTAATGGGGACTGGCAGCTCAAATGAGCAGTTCTTC
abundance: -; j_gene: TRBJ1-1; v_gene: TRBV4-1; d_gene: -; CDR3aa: CASSQRGGRLNTEAFF; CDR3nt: TGCGCCAGCAGCCAAAGGGGGGGGAGGCTGAACACTGAAGCTTTCTTT
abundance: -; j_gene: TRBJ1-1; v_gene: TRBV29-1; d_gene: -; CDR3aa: CSVRQANTEAFF; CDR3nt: TGCAGCGTTCGACAGGCGAACACTGAAGCTTTCTTT
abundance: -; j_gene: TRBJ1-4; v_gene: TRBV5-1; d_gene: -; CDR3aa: CASSLAYGNEKLFF; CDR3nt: TGCGCCAGCAGCTTGGCCTACGGAAATGAAAAACTGTTTTTT
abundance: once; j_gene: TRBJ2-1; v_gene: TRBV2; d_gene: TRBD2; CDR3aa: CARCYGWGGVGSSYNEQFF; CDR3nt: TGTGCCAGATGTTATGGGTGGGGGGGGGTGGGGAGCTCCTACAATGAGCAGTTCTTC
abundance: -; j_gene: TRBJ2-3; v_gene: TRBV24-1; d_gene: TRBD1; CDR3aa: CATSDPGTGATDTQYF; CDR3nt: TGTGCCACCAGTGATCCTGGGACAGGGGCGACAGATACGCAGTATTTT
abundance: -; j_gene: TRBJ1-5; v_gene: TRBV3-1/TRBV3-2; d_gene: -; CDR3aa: CASSRNRDQPQHF; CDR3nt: TGTGCCAGCAGCCGGAACAGAGATCAGCCCCAGCATTTT
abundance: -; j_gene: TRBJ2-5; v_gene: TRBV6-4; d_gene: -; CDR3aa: CASSDRQPETQYF; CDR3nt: TGTGCCAGCAGTGACCGGCAGCCAGAGACCCAGTACTTC
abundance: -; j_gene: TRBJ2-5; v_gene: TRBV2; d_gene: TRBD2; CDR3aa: CASSERRAGVGETQYF; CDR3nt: TGTGCCAGCAGTGAACGACGAGCGGGGGTGGGAGAGACCCAGTACTTC
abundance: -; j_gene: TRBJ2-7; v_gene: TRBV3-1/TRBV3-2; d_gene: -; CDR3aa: CASSQKVTYEQYF; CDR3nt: TGTGCCAGCAGCCAAAAGGTTACCTACGAGCAGTACTTC
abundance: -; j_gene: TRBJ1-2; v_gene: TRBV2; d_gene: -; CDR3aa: CASSPQTNFYGYTF; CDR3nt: TGTGCCAGCAGTCCCCAGACAAATTTCTATGGCTACACCTTC
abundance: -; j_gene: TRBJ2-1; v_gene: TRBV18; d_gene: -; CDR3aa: CASSRQGGDSCNEQFF; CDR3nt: TGTGCCAGCTCGCGACAGGGAGGCGACTCCTGCAATGAGCAGTTCTTC
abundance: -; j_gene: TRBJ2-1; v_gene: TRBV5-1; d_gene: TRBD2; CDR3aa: CASSLFAGGTPDNEQFF; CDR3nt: TGCGCCAGCAGCTTGTTTGCGGGAGGGACGCCCGACAATGAGCAGTTCTTC
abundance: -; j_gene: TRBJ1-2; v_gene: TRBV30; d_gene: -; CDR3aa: CAWSSEGYGYTF; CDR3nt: TGTGCCTGGAGTTCAGAAGGCTATGGCTACACCTTC
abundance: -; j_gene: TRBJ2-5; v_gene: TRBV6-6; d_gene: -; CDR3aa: CASSPTQETQYF; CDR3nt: TGTGCCAGCAGTCCCACTCAAGAGACCCAGTACTTC
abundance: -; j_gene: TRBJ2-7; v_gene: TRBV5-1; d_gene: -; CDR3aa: CASKVDISAYEQYF; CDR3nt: TGCGCCAGCAAGGTAGACATCTCCGCTTACGAGCAGTACTTC
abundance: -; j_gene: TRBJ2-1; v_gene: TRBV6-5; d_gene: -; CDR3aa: CASRAEPGAGEQFF; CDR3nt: TGTGCCAGCAGGGCGGAACCTGGGGCGGGGGAGCAGTTCTTC
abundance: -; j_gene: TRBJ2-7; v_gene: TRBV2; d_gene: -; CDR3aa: CASRTFDEQYF; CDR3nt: TGTGCCAGCCGGACATTTGACGAGCAGTACTTC
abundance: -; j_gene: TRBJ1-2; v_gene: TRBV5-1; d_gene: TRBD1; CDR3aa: CASSWRQGAGYTF; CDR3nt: TGCGCCAGCAGCTGGAGACAGGGGGCGGGCTACACCTTC